This note documents a single TCR beta chain sequence. Sequencing used immunoSEQ multiplex PCR; TCRdb keeps in-frame clones, though not all of them. The sample has 100,000 to 120,000 clones, around 90% seen once; the top ten hold 4.8%. The CDR3 is 13 amino acids. J was trimmed by 5 bases and V by 5 bases; bases with no gene match: 5. Germline lookup yields CDR1 SNHLY and CDR2 FYNNEI. This sample is drawn from a study of blood T cell repertoires in COVID-19. Across the whole study: T cells, B-cell-depleted T cells, or PBMCs supplied cDNA or gDNA.

The receptor comes from a human donor in a cohort sampled during active COVID-19. Sample: peripheral blood. This chain connects TRBV2 to TRBJ1-1; TRBD1 aligns across 7 bases. CDR3 loop: CASSPSGGTEAFF. The CDR3 region has the DNA TGTGCCAGCAGTCCTTCAGGGGGTACTGAAGCTTTCTTT.